Detailed here is one T cell receptor beta chain. This sample is drawn from a study of blood T cell repertoires in COVID-19. Study-wide context: Acute and convalescent COVID-19 samples came from the United States, Italy and Spain. PBMCs, B-cell-depleted T cells, or T cells were the source of the cDNA or gDNA that made up the material.

Original processing notes: The assay estimated nucleated cells by amplifying reference gene primers. Clones were read by immunoSEQ multiplex PCR, and TCRdb kept only the in-frame ones, dropping some. V and J calls and clone size are given by that table; D and trimming were obtained from the DNA. This table holds roughly 200,000 clones, around 88% found once. The germline V and J ends were trimmed by 0 bases and 5 bases, with 19 bases remaining between them. Germline CDR1 is KGHSH and CDR2 is LQKENI. This CDR3 region has 17 residues. The TCR originated in a man aged 18 to 35 with active or convalescent COVID-19. The sample taken for sequencing was peripheral blood. The chain couples TRBV18 to TRBJ2-5; no reliable D call. The CDR3 reads CASSPPSDLEFRETQYF. CDR3 in DNA: TGTGCCAGCTCACCACCCAGCGACCTTGAGTTTCGGGAGACCCAGTACTTC.